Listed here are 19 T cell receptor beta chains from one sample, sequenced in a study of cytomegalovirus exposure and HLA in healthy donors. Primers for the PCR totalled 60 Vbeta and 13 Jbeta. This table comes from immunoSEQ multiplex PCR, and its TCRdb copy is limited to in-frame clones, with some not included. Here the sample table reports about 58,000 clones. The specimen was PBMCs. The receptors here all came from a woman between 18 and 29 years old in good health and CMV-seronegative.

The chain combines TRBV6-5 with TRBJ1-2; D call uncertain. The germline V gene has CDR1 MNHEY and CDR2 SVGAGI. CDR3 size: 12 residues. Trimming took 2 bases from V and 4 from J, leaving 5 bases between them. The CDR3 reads CASSYRGYGYTF. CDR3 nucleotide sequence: TGTGCCAGCAGTTACCGGGGCTATGGCTACACCTTC.

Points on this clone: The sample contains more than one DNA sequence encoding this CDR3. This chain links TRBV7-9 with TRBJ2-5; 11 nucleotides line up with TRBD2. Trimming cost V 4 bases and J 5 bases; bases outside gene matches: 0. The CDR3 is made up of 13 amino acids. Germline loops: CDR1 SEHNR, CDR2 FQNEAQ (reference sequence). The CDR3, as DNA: TGTGCCAGCAGCTCTAGCGGGGGGGAGACCCAGTACTTC. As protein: CASSSSGGETQYF.

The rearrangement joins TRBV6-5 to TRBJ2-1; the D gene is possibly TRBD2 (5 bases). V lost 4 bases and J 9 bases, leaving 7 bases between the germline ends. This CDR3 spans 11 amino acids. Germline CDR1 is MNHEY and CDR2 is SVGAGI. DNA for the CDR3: TGTGCCAGCAGTTCCCGGGGTGAGCAGTTCTTC. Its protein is CASSSRGEQFF.

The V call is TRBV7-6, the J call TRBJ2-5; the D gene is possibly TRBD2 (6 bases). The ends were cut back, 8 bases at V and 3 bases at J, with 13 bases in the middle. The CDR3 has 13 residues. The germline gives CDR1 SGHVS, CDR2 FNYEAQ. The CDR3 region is CASASGVEETQYF. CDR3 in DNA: TGTGCCAGCGCTTCGGGGGTGGAAGAGACCCAGTACTTC.

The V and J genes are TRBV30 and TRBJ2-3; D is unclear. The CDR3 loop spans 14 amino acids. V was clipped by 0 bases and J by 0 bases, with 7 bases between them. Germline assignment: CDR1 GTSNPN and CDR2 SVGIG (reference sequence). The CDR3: CAWSVGGSTDTQYF. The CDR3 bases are TGTGCCTGGAGTGTTGGCGGTAGCACAGATACGCAGTATTTT.

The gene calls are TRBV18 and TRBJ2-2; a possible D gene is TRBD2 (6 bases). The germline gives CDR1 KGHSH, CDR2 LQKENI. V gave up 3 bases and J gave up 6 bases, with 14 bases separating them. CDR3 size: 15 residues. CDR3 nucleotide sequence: TGTGCCAGCTCACCCCGACTAGTCAGTGCCGGGGAGCTGTTTTTT. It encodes CASSPRLVSAGELFF. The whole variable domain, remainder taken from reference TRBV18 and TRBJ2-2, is NAGVMQNPRHLVRRRGQEARLRCSPMKGHSHVYWYRQLPEEGLKFMVYLQKENIIDESGMPKERFSAEFPKEGPSILRIQQVVRGDSAAYFCASSPRLVSAGELFFGEGSRLTVL.

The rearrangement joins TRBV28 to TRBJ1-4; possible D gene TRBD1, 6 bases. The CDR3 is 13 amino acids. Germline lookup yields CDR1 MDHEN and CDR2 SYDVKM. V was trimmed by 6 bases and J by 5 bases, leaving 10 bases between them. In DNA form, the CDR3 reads TGTGCCAGCAGCCCTACAGGGAATGAAAAACTGTTTTTT. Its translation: CASSPTGNEKLFF. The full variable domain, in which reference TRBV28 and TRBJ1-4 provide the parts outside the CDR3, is DVKVTQSSRYLVKRTGEKVFLECVQDMDHENMFWYRQDPGLGLRLIYFSYDVKMKEKGDIPEGYSVSREKKERFSLILESASTNQTSMYLCASSPTGNEKLFFGSGTQLSVL.

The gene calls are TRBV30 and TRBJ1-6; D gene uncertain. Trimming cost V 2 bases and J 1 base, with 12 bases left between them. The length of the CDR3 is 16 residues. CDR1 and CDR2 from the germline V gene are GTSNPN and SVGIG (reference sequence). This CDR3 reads CAWSRSPWSYNSPLHF. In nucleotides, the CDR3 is TGTGCCTGGAGTCGGTCACCCTGGTCCTATAATTCACCCCTCCACTTT. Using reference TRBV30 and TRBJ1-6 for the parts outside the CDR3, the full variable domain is SQTIHQWPATLVQPVGSPLSLECTVEGTSNPNLYWYRQAAGRGLQLLFYSVGIGQISSEVPQNLSASRPQDRQFILSSKKLLLSDSGFYLCAWSRSPWSYNSPLHFGNGTRLTVT.

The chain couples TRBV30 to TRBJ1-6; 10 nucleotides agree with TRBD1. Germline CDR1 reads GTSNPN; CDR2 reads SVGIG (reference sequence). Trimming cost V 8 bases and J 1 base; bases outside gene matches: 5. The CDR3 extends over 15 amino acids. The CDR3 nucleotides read TGTGCCGCGGGACAGGGGAGATCCTATAATTCACCCCTCCACTTT. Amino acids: CAAGQGRSYNSPLHF.

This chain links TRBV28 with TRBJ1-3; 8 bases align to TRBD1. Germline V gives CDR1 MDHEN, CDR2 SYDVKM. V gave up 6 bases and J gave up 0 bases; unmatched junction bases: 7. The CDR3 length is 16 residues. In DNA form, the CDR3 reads TGTGCCAGCAGCTTCGAAACAGGGGGCTCTGGAAACACCATATATTTT. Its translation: CASSFETGGSGNTIYF. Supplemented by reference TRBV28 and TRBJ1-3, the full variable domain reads DVKVTQSSRYLVKRTGEKVFLECVQDMDHENMFWYRQDPGLGLRLIYFSYDVKMKEKGDIPEGYSVSREKKERFSLILESASTNQTSMYLCASSFETGGSGNTIYFGEGSWLTVV.

CDR3 in amino acids: CASSLIAGPYEQYF. The CDR3, as DNA: TGTGCCAGCAGCCTAATAGCGGGCCCCTACGAGCAGTACTTC. The chain joins TRBV5-6 to TRBJ2-7; TRBD2 aligns across 7 bases. Trimming at V came to 4 bases and at J to 2 bases, leaving 6 bases not matched to a gene. The CDR3 has 14 amino acids. CDR1 is SGHDT, CDR2 YYEEEE, per germline.

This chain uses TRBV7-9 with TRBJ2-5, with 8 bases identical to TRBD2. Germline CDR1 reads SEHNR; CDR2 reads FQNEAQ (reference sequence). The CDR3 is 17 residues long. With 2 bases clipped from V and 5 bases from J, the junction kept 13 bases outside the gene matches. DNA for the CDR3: TGTGCCAGCAGCTTACCCCTCGGGACTAGAGTCACCGAGACCCAGTACTTC. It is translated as CASSLPLGTRVTETQYF.

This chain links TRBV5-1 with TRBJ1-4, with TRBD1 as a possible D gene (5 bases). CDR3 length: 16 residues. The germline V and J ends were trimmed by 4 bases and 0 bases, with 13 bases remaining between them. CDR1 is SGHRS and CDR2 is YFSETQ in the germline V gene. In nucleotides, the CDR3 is TGCGCCAGCAGCCTGACAGCCCAAGCAACTAATGAAAAACTGTTTTTT. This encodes CASSLTAQATNEKLFF.

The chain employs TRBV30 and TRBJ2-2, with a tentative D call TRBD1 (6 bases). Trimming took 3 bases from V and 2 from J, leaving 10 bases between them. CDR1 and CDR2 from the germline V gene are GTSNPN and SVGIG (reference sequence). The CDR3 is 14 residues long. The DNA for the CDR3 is TGTGCCTGGAGCAGGGACACCAACACCGGGGAGCTGTTTTTT. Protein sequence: CAWSRDTNTGELFF.

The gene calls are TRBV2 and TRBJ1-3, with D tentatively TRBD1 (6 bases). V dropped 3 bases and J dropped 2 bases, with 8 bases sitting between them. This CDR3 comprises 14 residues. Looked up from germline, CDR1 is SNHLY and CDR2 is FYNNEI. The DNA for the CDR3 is TGTGCCAGCAGTGAGCAGGGGCCTGGAAACACCATATATTTT. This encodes CASSEQGPGNTIYF. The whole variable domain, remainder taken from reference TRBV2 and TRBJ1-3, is EPEVTQTPSHQVTQMGQEVILRCVPISNHLYFYWYRQILGQKVEFLVSFYNNEISEKSEIFDDQFSVERPDGSNFTLKIRSTKLEDSAMYFCASSEQGPGNTIYFGEGSWLTVV.

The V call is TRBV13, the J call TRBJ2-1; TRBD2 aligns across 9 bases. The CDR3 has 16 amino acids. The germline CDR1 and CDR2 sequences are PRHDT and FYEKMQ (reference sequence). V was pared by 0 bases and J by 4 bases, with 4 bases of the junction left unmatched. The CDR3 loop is CASSLGGGGVYNEQFF. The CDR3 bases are TGTGCCAGCAGCTTAGGAGGCGGGGGGGTGTACAATGAGCAGTTCTTC.

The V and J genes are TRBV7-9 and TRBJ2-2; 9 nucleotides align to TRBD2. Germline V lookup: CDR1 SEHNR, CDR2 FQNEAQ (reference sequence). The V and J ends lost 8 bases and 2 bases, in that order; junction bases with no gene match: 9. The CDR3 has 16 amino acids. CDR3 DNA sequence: TGTGCCAGCCGGCGGTCGGGACTAGCAAACACCGGGGAGCTGTTTTTT. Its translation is CASRRSGLANTGELFF.

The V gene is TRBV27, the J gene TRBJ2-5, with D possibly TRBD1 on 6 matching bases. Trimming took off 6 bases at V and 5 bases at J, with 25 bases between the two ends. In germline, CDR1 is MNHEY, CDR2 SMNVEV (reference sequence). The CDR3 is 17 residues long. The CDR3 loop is CASRSIRGRAWWETQYF. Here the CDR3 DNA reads TGTGCCAGCAGATCCATCAGGGGCAGGGCTTGGTGGGAGACCCAGTACTTC.

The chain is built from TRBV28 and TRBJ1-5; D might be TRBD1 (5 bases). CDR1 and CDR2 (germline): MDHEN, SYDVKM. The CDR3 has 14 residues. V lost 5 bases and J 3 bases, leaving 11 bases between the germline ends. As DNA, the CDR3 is TGTGCCAGCAGTCCCGGAGGGGACAATCAGCCCCAGCATTTT. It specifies CASSPGGDNQPQHF.